These 4 T cell receptor beta chains were all obtained from the same sample, sequenced in a study of cytomegalovirus exposure and HLA in healthy donors. The study ran its PCR with 60 Vbeta and 13 Jbeta primers. Sequenced by immunoSEQ multiplex PCR; TCRdb stores in-frame clones only, minus some. The repertoire has about 200,000 clones, roughly four fifths of them found once; the top ten carry about 1.7%. The material sequenced was PBMCs. The receptor set was obtained from a man aged 18 to 29 in good health and CMV-seronegative.

CDR3 region: CASSHAINTEAFF. In DNA form, the CDR3 reads TGTGCCAGCAGCCACGCTATTAACACTGAAGCTTTCTTT. The J gene is TRBJ1-1, the V gene TRBV11-1; D is ambiguous. The germline gives CDR1 SGHAT, CDR2 FQDESV (reference sequence). The CDR3 covers 13 residues. The germline V and J ends were trimmed by 5 bases and 2 bases, with 9 bases remaining between them.

CDR3 DNA sequence: TGTGCCAGCAGCGCAACTAACACTGAAGCTTTCTTT. Amino acids: CASSATNTEAFF. The chain couples TRBV7-9 to TRBJ1-1, with no clear D. CDR1 and CDR2 from the germline V gene are SEHNR and FQNEAQ (reference sequence). The CDR3 is 12 amino acids. The V and J ends lost 5 bases and 2 bases respectively, with 6 bases between them.

This chain uses TRBV29-1 with TRBJ2-2, with 8 bases aligning to TRBD1. V trimming: 7 bases; J trimming: 1 base; junction bases outside the gene matches: 8. CDR3 length: 15 residues. Looked up from germline, CDR1 is SQVTM and CDR2 is ANQGSEA. The CDR3 nucleotides read TGCAGCGCCGCTGGAACAGGGGGGAACACCGGGGAGCTGTTTTTT. Translated: CSAAGTGGNTGELFF.

The chain has TRBV10-3 and TRBJ1-1; D might be TRBD1 (6 bases). The CDR3 runs to 16 residues. Germline-derived CDR1 and CDR2 are ENHRY and SYGVKD. With 7 bases removed from V and 4 bases from J, the gap between germline ends came to 22 bases. The CDR3 DNA reads as TGTGCCATCAACGTAGGGGAGGGGGGTCGTATCACTGAAGCTTTCTTT. The encoded protein is CAINVGEGGRITEAFF.